These 32 T cell receptor beta chains share one sample of origin, sequenced in a study of cytomegalovirus exposure and HLA in healthy donors. Libraries were prepared by immunoSEQ multiplex PCR; TCRdb keeps only in-frame clonotypes and omits some of them. The sample has roughly 80,000 clones; 90% to 95% are singletons. Sequencing was done on a sample of PBMCs. Every receptor here comes from a man younger than 35 in good health and CMV-seronegative.

This rearrangement joins TRBV4-1 to TRBJ2-6, with 10 positions matching TRBD1. Germline trimming cut 4 bases from V and 4 bases from J; bases unmatched to any gene: 7. The CDR3 spans 17 residues. The V gene's germline CDR1 is MGHRA and CDR2 YSYEKL. CDR3 in DNA: TGCGCCAGCAGCCGGGGGACAGGGGTTCCGGGGGCCAACGTCCTGACTTTC. Its protein product is CASSRGTGVPGANVLTF.

The rearrangement uses TRBV27 and TRBJ1-4; a weak D match, TRBD1 (5 bases). V was pared by 1 base and J by 5 bases, with 11 bases between. Germline V gene lookup returns CDR1 MNHEY and CDR2 SMNVEV (reference sequence). The CDR3 loop spans 15 amino acids. The CDR3 region has the DNA TGTGCCAGCAGTTTATGGGGGGATTCCAATGAAAAACTGTTTTTT. Amino acid sequence: CASSLWGDSNEKLFF.

The chain links TRBV9 to TRBJ1-2; possible D gene TRBD1, 6 bases. V was pared by 0 bases and J by 3 bases, with 9 bases between. The CDR3 has 14 amino acids. In germline, CDR1 is SGDLS, CDR2 YYNGEE. CDR3 loop: CASSVVGGDYGYTF. Written as DNA, the CDR3 is TGTGCCAGCAGCGTAGTAGGGGGGGACTATGGCTACACCTTC.

This clone was counted a few times. J is TRBJ2-3 and V is TRBV6-4; TRBD2 matches at 8 bases. From germline, CDR1 is MRHNA and CDR2 SNTAGT. The CDR3 consists of 14 residues. V lost 2 bases and J lost 4; bases outside the gene matches: 2. The CDR3 DNA follows: TGTGCCAGCAGTGACACTAGCGGCCCAGATACGCAGTATTTT. Its translation is CASSDTSGPDTQYF.

V is TRBV5-4 and J is TRBJ1-4; D is undetermined. The CDR3 runs to 14 residues. V lost 1 base, J lost 5 bases, and 9 bases lay in between. Germline CDR1 and CDR2: SGHNT and YYREEE (reference sequence). CDR3 in DNA: TGTGCCAGCAGCTTGCCGCAGGAAAATGAAAAACTGTTTTTT. Translated, it gives CASSLPQENEKLFF.

This clone has only one observation. The CDR3 coding sequence is TGTGCCAGTAACGGACAGGGGATTCAGCCCCAGCATTTT. Translation gives CASNGQGIQPQHF. This chain uses TRBV19 with TRBJ1-5, with 9 bases aligning to TRBD1. With V trimmed by 7 bases and J by 6 bases, 4 bases remained unmatched. Germline CDR1 is LNHDA and CDR2 is SQIVND (reference sequence). The CDR3 covers 13 residues.

The CDR3 bases are TGCGCCAGCAGCTTGGCCCCAGGAAATGCCTATGGCTACACCTTC. Translated: CASSLAPGNAYGYTF. V is TRBV5-1 and J is TRBJ1-2; D uncertain. This CDR3 has 15 amino acids. Trimming pared 0 bases from V and 4 bases from J, leaving 13 bases between. The germline gives CDR1 SGHRS, CDR2 YFSETQ.

The rearrangement links TRBV28 to TRBJ1-2; no clear D gene. Trimming left V 3 bases short and J 4 bases short, with 12 bases between. Germline CDR1 is MDHEN and CDR2 is SYDVKM. The CDR3 sequence is 14 residues long. CDR3 sequence: CASSLADSGYGYTF. The CDR3 nucleotides read TGTGCCAGCAGTTTGGCCGACTCCGGCTATGGCTACACCTTC.

The chain carries TRBV30 and TRBJ2-5; 10 positions agree with TRBD1. The CDR3 runs 17 residues. The germline gives CDR1 GTSNPN, CDR2 SVGIG (reference sequence). Trimming cost V 1 base and J 4 bases; bases outside gene matches: 12. The CDR3 region is CAWSAPLGQGFSETQYF. The CDR3 region has the DNA TGTGCCTGGAGTGCTCCCCTGGGACAGGGGTTTTCAGAGACCCAGTACTTC. Using reference TRBV30 and TRBJ2-5 for the parts outside the CDR3, the full variable domain is SQTIHQWPATLVQPVGSPLSLECTVEGTSNPNLYWYRQAAGRGLQLLFYSVGIGQISSEVPQNLSASRPQDRQFILSSKKLLLSDSGFYLCAWSAPLGQGFSETQYFGPGTRLLVL.

The chain joins TRBV30 to TRBJ1-1; tentatively, D is TRBD1 (5 bases). V shed 3 bases and J shed 6 bases, with 14 bases lying between them. The CDR3 is 13 residues long. Germline V gives CDR1 GTSNPN, CDR2 SVGIG (reference sequence). For the CDR3, the DNA is TGTGCCTGGAGAAGGAGGGGAGGGTCTGAAGCTTTCTTT. The encoded protein is CAWRRRGGSEAFF.

V usage is TRBV6-4 and J usage is TRBJ1-1, with a weak D call TRBD1 (6 bases). Germline assignment: CDR1 MRHNA and CDR2 SNTAGT. The V and J ends lost 6 bases and 1 base respectively, with 9 bases between them. The CDR3 has 13 residues. The CDR3 is CASSTTGNTEAFF. The CDR3 bases are TGTGCCAGCAGCACGACAGGGAACACTGAAGCTTTCTTT.

The J gene is TRBJ2-1, the V gene TRBV12-5; 10 bases match TRBD1. The CDR3 is 14 amino acids. Germline V gene sequence: CDR1 LGHNT, CDR2 FRNRAP. V lost 1 base to trimming and J lost 9 bases; unmatched junction nucleotides: 3. The DNA for the CDR3 is TGTGCTAGTGGTTTGGGACAGGGGGCGGGTGAGCAGTTCTTC. Translation: CASGLGQGAGEQFF.

V and J are TRBV11-3 and TRBJ2-3; the match to TRBD1 covers 7 bases. The junction had 8 bases not matched to a gene; V was cut back by 1 base and J by 1 base. The germline CDR1 and CDR2 sequences are SGHNT and YENEEA. The CDR3 loop spans 17 amino acids. In DNA form, the CDR3 reads TGTGCCAGCAGCTTAGGACAGGGTGGGTTCCGCACAGATACGCAGTATTTT. It is translated as CASSLGQGGFRTDTQYF.

The chain is built from TRBV2 and TRBJ1-4, with D hard to call. Per the germline V gene, CDR1 is SNHLY and CDR2 is FYNNEI. The CDR3 spans 14 residues. V lost 2 bases, J lost 10 bases, and 14 bases lay in between. Here the CDR3 reads CASSESRLEGKLFF. CDR3 bases: TGTGCCAGCAGTGAAAGCCGGCTCGAGGGAAAACTGTTTTTT.

V and J are TRBV27 and TRBJ1-1, with TRBD1 matching over 7 bases. The CDR3 contains 12 residues. Germline V gene data show CDR1 as MNHEY and CDR2 as SMNVEV (reference sequence). Unmatched junction bases numbered 3, after V lost 5 bases and J lost 6 bases. The CDR3 is CASSPTGSEAFF. DNA of the CDR3: TGTGCCAGCAGTCCGACAGGGTCTGAAGCTTTCTTT.

The V and J genes are TRBV30 and TRBJ1-2, with D possibly TRBD1 on 6 matching bases. From germline, CDR1 is GTSNPN and CDR2 SVGIG (reference sequence). This CDR3 comprises 13 residues. V was pared by 1 base and J by 7 bases, with 13 bases between. In DNA, the CDR3 is TGTGCCTGGAGTGACTCTCCCAGGGGTGGCTACACCTTC. It encodes CAWSDSPRGGYTF.

On this clone: Relative to the germline gene, one junction end is altered; a read error may explain this. The chain recombines TRBV7-7 with TRBJ2-1; TRBD1 matches at 7 bases. This CDR3 is 16 amino acids long. Per the germline V gene, CDR1 is SSHAT and CDR2 is FNYEAQ (reference sequence). CDR3 sequence: CASSPFTGAINNEQFF. The CDR3 DNA follows: TGTGCTAGCAGCCCCTTTACAGGGGCAATTAATAATGAGCAGTTCTTC.

The rearrangement joins TRBV27 to TRBJ2-2, with D hard to call. The V end lost 3 bases, the J end lost 1 base, and 15 bases lay between the germline ends. In germline, CDR1 is MNHEY, CDR2 SMNVEV (reference sequence). The CDR3 has 17 amino acids. Here the CDR3 DNA reads TGTGCCAGCAGTTTGACGTTTTCGTACAGGAACACCGGGGAGCTGTTTTTT. Its translation is CASSLTFSYRNTGELFF.

Written as DNA, the CDR3 is TGTGCCAGCAGACGCGGGAGGACCCCCGGGGAGCTGTTTTTT. Encoded protein: CASRRGRTPGELFF. The J gene is TRBJ2-2, the V gene TRBV6-5; 8 positions match TRBD2. V dropped 6 bases and J dropped 6; count of bases not matched to a gene: 6. The CDR3 sequence is 14 residues long. Germline V gene lookup returns CDR1 MNHEY and CDR2 SVGAGI.

V is TRBV5-4 and J is TRBJ1-1; 7 bases fit TRBD1. V trimming: 0 bases; J trimming: 8 bases; junction bases outside the gene matches: 4. Germline assignment: CDR1 SGHNT and CDR2 YYREEE (reference sequence). The CDR3 consists of 13 residues. The CDR3 DNA sequence: TGTGCCAGCAGCTTGGCGGGACAGAGGGAAGCTTTCTTT. Translated: CASSLAGQREAFF.

V usage is TRBV7-9 and J usage is TRBJ1-6, with D maybe TRBD1 (5 bases). This CDR3 spans 12 amino acids. From germline, CDR1 is SEHNR and CDR2 FQNEAQ (reference sequence). V lost 1 base and J 17 bases, leaving 12 bases between the germline ends. CDR3 loop: CASSLEGGTVHF. The CDR3 DNA follows: TGTGCCAGCAGCTTAGAGGGAGGGACCGTCCACTTT.

This chain connects TRBV6-5 to TRBJ2-2, with D hard to call. This CDR3 comprises 13 residues. Deletions cut 4 bases from V and 6 bases from J, with 9 bases between. Germline CDR1 reads MNHEY; CDR2 reads SVGAGI. CDR3 sequence (DNA): TGTGCCAGCAGTTCTGGGCTGTCCGGGGAGCTGTTTTTT. Residues: CASSSGLSGELFF.

This chain connects TRBV18 to TRBJ1-5, with unresolved D. The V gene's germline CDR1 is KGHSH and CDR2 LQKENI. Between the trimmed V and J ends, which lost 3 bases and 1 base, there was a span of 25 bases. This CDR3 has 20 residues. In DNA form, the CDR3 reads TGTGCCAGCTCACCCCATACCACCCCGCCACAGAGTTCAAGCAATCAGCCCCAGCATTTT. It specifies CASSPHTTPPQSSSNQPQHF.

J is TRBJ1-2 and V is TRBV13, with a weak D call TRBD1 (5 bases). Germline V CDR1 and CDR2: PRHDT, FYEKMQ (reference sequence). This CDR3 region has 14 residues. V lost 3 bases and J 0 bases, leaving 8 bases between the germline ends. The CDR3 loop is CASSFPGTNYGYTF. The DNA for the CDR3 is TGTGCCAGCAGCTTTCCAGGGACTAACTATGGCTACACCTTC.

This clone was detected many times. J is TRBJ2-1 and V is TRBV6-4, with 7 bases fitting TRBD1. V shed 3 bases and J 0 bases; nucleotides not matched to a gene: 2. CDR1 and CDR2 from the germline V gene are MRHNA and SNTAGT. The CDR3 is 15 amino acids. CDR3 coding DNA: TGTGCCAGCAGTGAACGGGACAGCTCCTACAATGAGCAGTTCTTC. Protein product: CASSERDSSYNEQFF.

The chain couples TRBV5-4 to TRBJ2-3; a weak D match, TRBD1 (5 bases). The V end lost 5 bases, the J end lost 6 bases, and 22 bases lay between the germline ends. The CDR3 extends over 16 amino acids. Per germline, CDR1 SGHNT and CDR2 YYREEE (reference sequence). In nucleotides, the CDR3 is TGTGCCAGCAGTTCAGCAAGGGGTCTCACTTACGATACGCAGTATTTT. Encoded protein: CASSSARGLTYDTQYF.

This chain links TRBV12-5 with TRBJ1-1; tentative D call: TRBD1 (6 bases). This CDR3 contains 16 residues. V was cut by 5 bases and J by 0 bases, with 16 bases left in between. Germline-derived CDR1 and CDR2 are LGHNT and FRNRAP. CDR3 coding DNA: TGTGCTAGTGGTCGCCCCGGGACATCAGTGAACACTGAAGCTTTCTTT. It translates to CASGRPGTSVNTEAFF. The full variable domain, its missing parts supplied by reference TRBV12-5 and TRBJ1-1, is DARVTQTPRHKVTEMGQEVTMRCQPILGHNTVFWYRQTMMQGLELLAYFRNRAPLDDSGMPKDRFSAEMPDATLATLKIQPSEPRDSAVYFCASGRPGTSVNTEAFFGQGTRLTVV.

A remark on this clone: Distinct nucleotide sequences in the sample also encode this CDR3. V gene TRBV10-3 combines with J gene TRBJ1-1; tentative D call: TRBD1 (5 bases). This CDR3 has 14 amino acids. Germline CDR1 ENHRY, CDR2 SYGVKD. Trimming pared 6 bases from V and 1 base from J, leaving 12 bases between. For the CDR3, the DNA is TGTGCCATCAGGCAGGGTCAGGAGAACACTGAAGCTTTCTTT. It specifies CAIRQGQENTEAFF.

The chain has TRBV19 and TRBJ1-5, with D possibly TRBD1 on 6 matching bases. V was shortened by 5 bases and J by 3 bases, with 11 bases between the two germline ends. Germline V gives CDR1 LNHDA, CDR2 SQIVND (reference sequence). The CDR3 loop spans 14 amino acids. CDR3 sequence reads: CASSVRDTNQPQHF. The CDR3, as DNA: TGTGCCAGTAGTGTCCGGGACACCAATCAGCCCCAGCATTTT.

The gene calls are TRBV7-2 and TRBJ1-2; D is possibly TRBD1 (5 bases). The length of the CDR3 is 13 residues. Trimming took 5 bases from V and 5 from J, leaving 12 bases between them. CDR1 and CDR2 (germline): SGHTA, FQGNSA. CDR3 in DNA: TGTGCCAGCAGCCTCGGGCGGGGGTATGGCTACACCTTC. Protein sequence: CASSLGRGYGYTF.

V usage is TRBV6-1 and J usage is TRBJ2-7, with D unresolved. Trimming took 5 bases from V and 5 from J, leaving 7 bases between them. The CDR3 has 11 residues. Germline CDR1 reads MNHNS; CDR2 reads SASEGT. The CDR3, as DNA: TGTGCCAGCAGTCTCCGGGACGAGCAGTACTTC. The encoded protein is CASSLRDEQYF.

This clone was found once. V and J are TRBV6-1 and TRBJ1-1, with D perhaps TRBD1 (6 bases). Trimming shortened V by 2 bases and J by 0 bases, and 19 bases separated the two germline ends. The V gene's germline CDR1 is MNHNS and CDR2 SASEGT. CDR3 size: 18 residues. CDR3 region: CASSETFGGRNMNTEAFF. DNA of the CDR3: TGTGCCAGCAGTGAAACTTTTGGGGGCAGAAACATGAACACTGAAGCTTTCTTT.